This T cell receptor (beta chain) derives from a study of blood T cell repertoires in COVID-19. Study-level background: COVID-19 samples, acute and convalescent, were from the United States, Italy and Spain. Sources were T cells, B-cell-depleted T cells, or PBMCs; the material itself was cDNA or gDNA.

The data were produced by immunoSEQ multiplex PCR, yet TCRdb's version contains in-frame clones alone and is incomplete. The sample has approximately 230,000 clones; approximately 82% are singletons. CDR3 length equals 16 residues. The ends were cut back, 4 bases at V and 3 bases at J, with 19 bases in the middle. Germline values: CDR1 SGHNT, CDR2 YYREEE (reference sequence). The clonotype originates from a woman of 80 years or more with active or convalescent COVID-19. The sample taken for sequencing was peripheral blood. The rearrangement links TRBV5-4 to TRBJ1-1; D unclear. The CDR3 coding sequence is TGTGCCAGCAGCCTCAACGAACCAACTAGGTACACTGAAGCTTTCTTT. Translating it yields CASSLNEPTRYTEAFF.